Below, 16 T cell receptor beta chains from the same sample are listed, as sequenced in a study of shared clonotypes between healthy human individuals (dated by TCRdb to about 2020). CD8 naive samples were CD45RO-negative cells positively selected for CCR7, giving a CD45RA+CCR7+ population that excluded TemRA cells. The library relied on the immunoSEQ multiplex PCR assay. Sourced from immuneACCESS, this table was stored by TCRdb with only in-frame sequences that have V and J called. A share of the clones is absent; for the studies checked, an unresolved V gene accounts for under half, and the remainder has no known explanation. The sample table records some 2,100,000 clones; approximately 94% of these occur just once. The ten largest clones capture roughly 1.8% of the sample. The sample taken for sequencing was naive CD8+ T cells from PBMCs. Interpreted using the paper, the cell subset or site label stands for: CD45RA+CCR7+. The source is a young man in good health. Some clones in this sample may be carry-over from other donors' samples.

This chain links TRBV30 with TRBJ2-7, with 11 bases lining up with TRBD1. The CDR3 is 13 amino acids. V was pared by 2 bases and J by 5 bases, with 2 bases of the junction left unmatched. Germline CDR1 and CDR2: GTSNPN and SVGIG (reference sequence). The CDR3 DNA reads TGTGCCTGGAGTTGGACAGGGGGCCACGAGCAGTACTTC. This translates into CAWSWTGGHEQYF.

The genes are TRBV6-1 and TRBJ1-2, with a weak D call TRBD1 (5 bases). Germline V CDR1 and CDR2: MNHNS, SASEGT. V was pared by 2 bases and J by 3 bases, with 10 bases between. This CDR3 is 14 amino acids long. CDR3 DNA: TGTGCCAGCAGTGAATGGGGCAGGGACTATGGCTACACCTTC. Translating it yields CASSEWGRDYGYTF.

This clone was seen once. This chain uses TRBV19 with TRBJ1-5; D is unclear. CDR3 length: 14 amino acids. Trimming shortened V by 3 bases and J by 3 bases, and 9 bases separated the two germline ends. The V gene's germline CDR1 is LNHDA and CDR2 SQIVND (reference sequence). CDR3 sequence: CASSIGQNNQPQHF. As DNA, the CDR3 is TGTGCCAGTAGTATCGGGCAAAACAATCAGCCCCAGCATTTT.

This rearrangement joins TRBV5-4 to TRBJ2-7; D call uncertain. The CDR3 totals 15 residues. Germline loops: CDR1 SGHNT, CDR2 YYREEE (reference sequence). Trimming took 0 bases from V and 3 from J, leaving 13 bases between them. CDR3 region: CASSLGVGANYEQYF. CDR3 DNA: TGTGCCAGCAGCTTGGGTGTGGGCGCAAACTACGAGCAGTACTTC. Drawing the rest from reference TRBV5-4 and TRBJ2-7, the complete variable domain is ETGVTQSPTHLIKTRGQQVTLRCSSQSGHNTVSWYQQALGQGPQFIFQYYREEENGRGNFPPRFSGLQFPNYSSELNVNALELDDSALYLCASSLGVGANYEQYFGPGTRLTVT.

The chain joins TRBV15 to TRBJ2-7; the match to TRBD2 covers 10 bases. The CDR3 is made up of 15 amino acids. V trimming: 4 bases; J trimming: 2 bases; junction bases outside the gene matches: 5. Germline lookup yields CDR1 LNHNV and CDR2 YYDKDF (reference sequence). The CDR3 DNA reads as TGTGCCACCAGCACACGGACTAGCGGAGCCTACGAGCAGTACTTC. Amino acid sequence: CATSTRTSGAYEQYF.

The rearrangement joins TRBV7-2 to TRBJ2-3; D may be TRBD1 or TRBD2 (5 bases each). The CDR3 has 12 residues. Trimming removed 8 bases from V and 6 bases from J, with 12 bases in between. Germline V gives CDR1 SGHTA, CDR2 FQGNSA. The CDR3 region is CASQYGADTQYF. For the CDR3, the DNA is TGTGCCAGCCAATACGGGGCGGATACGCAGTATTTT.

This chain joins TRBV28 and TRBJ2-2; TRBD2 matches 9 bases. This CDR3 region has 17 residues. The J segment lost 2 bases and the V segment lost 2 bases, leaving 6 bases of the junction unmatched. CDR1 and CDR2 (germline): MDHEN, SYDVKM. CDR3 sequence reads: CASSLVASGENTGELFF. The DNA of the CDR3 is TGTGCCAGCAGTTTAGTTGCTAGCGGGGAAAACACCGGGGAGCTGTTTTTT.

The chain recombines TRBV7-2 with TRBJ2-2; D gene ambiguous. Germline V gene sequence: CDR1 SGHTA, CDR2 FQGNSA. The length of the CDR3 is 14 residues. V shed 0 bases and J shed 7 bases, with 9 bases lying between them. The DNA of the CDR3 is TGTGCCAGCAGCTTAGCTGCTCGCGGCGGGGAGCTGTTTTTT. Translated, it gives CASSLAARGGELFF.

The chain couples TRBV5-6 to TRBJ2-7; 9 bases map to TRBD1. Germline V gene sequence: CDR1 SGHDT, CDR2 YYEEEE. V lost 4 bases to trimming and J lost 2 bases; unmatched junction nucleotides: 7. CDR3 length: 15 amino acids. The chain's CDR3 is CASSVTGGPPYEQYF. As DNA, the CDR3 is TGTGCCAGCAGCGTAACAGGGGGCCCCCCCTACGAGCAGTACTTC.

This chain connects TRBV6-5 to TRBJ2-7; no reliable D call. The CDR3 extends over 14 amino acids. Trimming shortened V by 6 bases and J by 4 bases, and 16 bases separated the two germline ends. CDR1 is MNHEY, CDR2 SVGAGI, per germline. The CDR3 here is CASRPETDDYEQYF. CDR3 DNA: TGTGCCAGCAGACCCGAGACGGATGATTACGAGCAGTACTTC.

J is TRBJ2-3 and V is TRBV27; D possibly uses TRBD1 or TRBD2 (5 bases each). CDR1 is MNHEY and CDR2 is SMNVEV in the germline V gene (reference sequence). The germline V and J ends were trimmed by 5 bases and 1 base, with 13 bases remaining between them. This CDR3 is built from 15 residues. CDR3 bases: TGTGCCAGCAGTCAGACAGTGCGGGGCACAGATACGCAGTATTTT. Translation: CASSQTVRGTDTQYF.

The rearrangement uses TRBV5-6 and TRBJ2-2, with TRBD2 matching over 9 bases. CDR1 SGHDT and CDR2 YYEEEE come from the germline V gene. CDR3 length: 18 residues. Trimming cost V 0 bases and J 4 bases; bases outside gene matches: 10. CDR3 nucleotides: TGTGCCAGCAGCTTGGGGCAGACTATGGGACTAGCCACCGGGGAGCTGTTTTTT. This sequence encodes CASSLGQTMGLATGELFF.

V and J are TRBV7-8 and TRBJ2-5; no firm D call. CDR3 length equals 14 residues. Trimming removed 1 base from V and 5 bases from J, with 11 bases in between. Germline loops: CDR1 SGHVS, CDR2 FQNEAQ. CDR3 protein: CASSLVGQKETQYF. CDR3 DNA: TGTGCCAGCAGCTTAGTGGGCCAGAAGGAGACCCAGTACTTC.

This rearrangement joins TRBV5-4 to TRBJ1-3; D ambiguous. The CDR3 runs 13 residues. Trimming took 2 bases from V and 4 from J, leaving 7 bases between them. Germline loops: CDR1 SGHNT, CDR2 YYREEE (reference sequence). In DNA form, the CDR3 reads TGTGCCAGCAGCTTCGGGTCGGGAAACACCATATATTTT. As protein: CASSFGSGNTIYF.

The genes are TRBV14 and TRBJ2-5, with D perhaps matching TRBD1 (5 bases). The ends were cut back, 0 bases at V and 2 bases at J, with 37 bases in the middle. Germline CDR1 is SGHDN and CDR2 is FVKESK. CDR3 length equals 24 residues. The CDR3 loop is CASSQEKVPMFSGWFVRAQETQYF. Here the CDR3 DNA reads TGTGCCAGCAGCCAAGAGAAAGTTCCGATGTTTTCCGGATGGTTCGTCAGGGCTCAAGAGACCCAGTACTTC.

The chain links TRBV5-6 to TRBJ2-7, with 12 bases aligning to TRBD1. The germline V gene has CDR1 SGHDT and CDR2 YYEEEE. J gave up 4 bases and V 4 bases, and 3 bases lay outside the gene matches. The CDR3 covers 14 residues. The CDR3 here is CASSKGQGAYEQYF. Written as DNA, the CDR3 is TGTGCCAGCAGCAAGGGACAGGGGGCGTACGAGCAGTACTTC.